The rows below give T cell receptor beta chains drawn from one sample of a study of T-cell reconstitution after alpha-beta-depleted transplantation in children. TCRdb re-analysed the PCR reads in MiXCR, keeping a single row per CDR3 protein. The data show fewer than 350,000 distinct CDR3 sequences, with 7.5% to 9% seen just once and approximately 9% held by the top ten. Sequenced material: peripheral blood, taken 360 days after TCRalphabeta/CD19-depleted stem cell transplant. All receptors derive from a female patient aged 2-10 years who had a stem cell transplant for Fanconi anemia, so the T cells may come from the graft donor. Both conserved end residues are part of each CDR3. The order of the fields is D gene, clone size, V gene, J gene, CDR3 protein, CDR3 DNA. D genes are given only for firm matches. Part of the rows lack a size; the others show once, few, many or a class for expanded clones.

d_gene: -
abundance: many
v_gene: TRBV6-5
j_gene: TRBJ1-4
CDR3aa: CASSYPWTVNEKLFF
CDR3nt: TGTGCCAGCAGTTATCCCTGGACAGTAAATGAAAAACTGTTTTTT

d_gene: -
abundance: many
v_gene: TRBV12-3/TRBV12-4
j_gene: TRBJ1-1
CDR3aa: CASSLLGVEGFEAFF
CDR3nt: TGTGCCAGCAGCTTATTGGGGGTTGAGGGATTTGAAGCTTTCTTT

d_gene: -
abundance: -
v_gene: TRBV2
j_gene: TRBJ2-3
CDR3aa: CASRSRGTDTQYF
CDR3nt: TGTGCCAGCAGGTCCCGGGGCACAGATACGCAGTATTTT

d_gene: -
abundance: many
v_gene: TRBV29-1
j_gene: TRBJ1-1
CDR3aa: CSVERAGTEAFF
CDR3nt: TGCAGCGTTGAGAGGGCGGGCACTGAAGCTTTCTTT

d_gene: -
abundance: once
v_gene: TRBV6-5
j_gene: TRBJ2-5
CDR3aa: CASSWGTSQETQYF
CDR3nt: TGTGCCAGCAGTTGGGGGACTTCCCAAGAGACCCAGTACTTC

d_gene: TRBD1
abundance: few
v_gene: TRBV5-1
j_gene: TRBJ1-1
CDR3aa: CASSPTGTGLTEAFF
CDR3nt: TGCGCCAGCAGCCCCACCGGGACAGGACTCACTGAAGCTTTCTTT

d_gene: -
abundance: -
v_gene: TRBV20-1
j_gene: TRBJ2-2
CDR3aa: CSARVTGPGELFF
CDR3nt: TGCAGTGCTAGAGTTACAGGGCCCGGGGAGCTGTTTTTT

d_gene: -
abundance: many
v_gene: TRBV10-3
j_gene: TRBJ2-7
CDR3aa: CAISESAAGLYEQYF
CDR3nt: TGTGCCATCAGTGAGTCCGCGGCAGGTCTTTACGAGCAGTACTTC

d_gene: -
abundance: -
v_gene: TRBV5-1
j_gene: TRBJ2-5
CDR3aa: CASSPTMGLQQETQYF
CDR3nt: TGCGCCAGCAGCCCAACTATGGGATTACAACAAGAGACCCAGTACTTC

d_gene: -
abundance: many
v_gene: TRBV20-1
j_gene: TRBJ1-6
CDR3aa: CSARGGISPLHF
CDR3nt: TGCAGTGCTAGAGGGGGGATTTCACCCCTCCACTTT

d_gene: -
abundance: few
v_gene: TRBV27
j_gene: TRBJ2-3
CDR3aa: CASTPLGVSTDTQYF
CDR3nt: TGTGCCAGCACCCCATTGGGGGTGAGCACAGATACGCAGTATTTT

d_gene: TRBD1
abundance: many
v_gene: TRBV28
j_gene: TRBJ2-1
CDR3aa: CASSFLSGTGFGNEQFF
CDR3nt: TGTGCCAGCAGTTTCCTCTCCGGGACAGGGTTCGGCAATGAGCAGTTCTTC

d_gene: TRBD2
abundance: many
v_gene: TRBV10-3
j_gene: TRBJ2-1
CDR3aa: CAISESIGGTYNEQFF
CDR3nt: TGTGCCATCAGTGAGTCCATCGGGGGGACCTACAATGAGCAGTTCTTC

d_gene: -
abundance: many
v_gene: TRBV12-3/TRBV12-4
j_gene: TRBJ1-4
CDR3aa: CASGGANEKLFF
CDR3nt: TGTGCCTCCGGGGGAGCTAATGAAAAACTGTTTTTT

d_gene: -
abundance: many
v_gene: TRBV10-3
j_gene: TRBJ2-2
CDR3aa: CAINPNGEVTGELFF
CDR3nt: TGTGCCATCAACCCTAACGGGGAGGTCACCGGGGAGTTGTTTTTT

d_gene: -
abundance: few
v_gene: TRBV7-9
j_gene: TRBJ2-4
CDR3aa: CASSPTLRGGKNIQYF
CDR3nt: TGTGCCAGCAGCCCTACCCTAAGAGGGGGCAAAAACATTCAGTACTTC

d_gene: -
abundance: many
v_gene: TRBV3-1
j_gene: TRBJ2-3
CDR3aa: CASSRVTDTQYF
CDR3nt: TGTGCCAGCAGTCGGGTCACAGATACGCAGTATTTT

d_gene: -
abundance: few
v_gene: TRBV19
j_gene: TRBJ1-4
CDR3aa: CASSPRSGLVGEKLFF
CDR3nt: TGTGCCAGTAGTCCCCGATCGGGGCTTGTAGGAGAAAAACTGTTTTTT

d_gene: -
abundance: many
v_gene: TRBV20-1
j_gene: TRBJ1-1
CDR3aa: CSAGPGTEAFF
CDR3nt: TGCAGTGCAGGCCCGGGCACTGAAGCTTTCTTT

d_gene: TRBD1
abundance: -
v_gene: TRBV20-1
j_gene: TRBJ2-1
CDR3aa: CSAGLGQGYGNEQFF
CDR3nt: TGCAGTGCTGGCCTCGGACAGGGGTACGGAAATGAGCAGTTCTTC

d_gene: TRBD2
abundance: -
v_gene: TRBV18
j_gene: TRBJ2-1
CDR3aa: CASSPGLAGTFEQFF
CDR3nt: TGTGCCAGCTCACCAGGACTAGCGGGAACTTTTGAGCAGTTCTTC

d_gene: -
abundance: few
v_gene: TRBV9
j_gene: TRBJ1-1
CDR3aa: CASSVVRREQLNTEAFF
CDR3nt: TGTGCCAGCAGCGTAGTGAGGAGGGAACAGTTGAACACTGAAGCTTTCTTT

d_gene: -
abundance: few
v_gene: TRBV7-8
j_gene: TRBJ2-1
CDR3aa: CASGPPSLLSYNEQFF
CDR3nt: TGTGCCAGCGGGCCCCCGTCCCTACTCTCCTACAATGAGCAGTTCTTC

d_gene: -
abundance: -
v_gene: TRBV3-1
j_gene: TRBJ2-2
CDR3aa: CASSQAPSAVNTGELFF
CDR3nt: TGTGCCAGCAGCCAAGCGCCTAGCGCTGTGAACACCGGGGAGCTGTTTTTT

d_gene: TRBD2
abundance: -
v_gene: TRBV27
j_gene: TRBJ2-3
CDR3aa: CASSSSSGGVSDTQYF
CDR3nt: TGTGCCAGCAGTTCTTCTAGCGGGGGGGTGTCAGATACGCAGTATTTT

d_gene: TRBD1
abundance: many
v_gene: TRBV29-1
j_gene: TRBJ2-3
CDR3aa: CSDDRGTDTQYF
CDR3nt: TGCAGCGACGACAGGGGCACAGATACGCAGTATTTT

d_gene: -
abundance: many
v_gene: TRBV5-1
j_gene: TRBJ1-1
CDR3aa: CASSPFGGNTEAFF
CDR3nt: TGCGCCAGCAGCCCTTTTGGGGGAAACACTGAAGCTTTCTTT

d_gene: -
abundance: many
v_gene: TRBV12-3/TRBV12-4
j_gene: TRBJ2-3
CDR3aa: CASTPKDTHTDTQYF
CDR3nt: TGTGCCAGCACCCCTAAGGACACACACACAGATACGCAGTATTTT

d_gene: -
abundance: many
v_gene: TRBV4-1
j_gene: TRBJ1-1
CDR3aa: CASSQGEGNTEAFF
CDR3nt: TGCGCCAGCAGCCAAGGGGAGGGAAACACTGAAGCTTTCTTT

d_gene: -
abundance: many
v_gene: TRBV12-3/TRBV12-4
j_gene: TRBJ1-6
CDR3aa: CASSLSGGVDSPLHF
CDR3nt: TGTGCCAGCAGTTTGTCGGGGGGGGTTGATTCACCCCTCCACTTT

d_gene: TRBD2
abundance: -
v_gene: TRBV4-3
j_gene: TRBJ2-1
CDR3aa: CASSQGSGGSYNEQFF
CDR3nt: TGCGCCAGCAGCCAAGGTAGCGGGGGCTCCTACAATGAGCAGTTCTTC

d_gene: TRBD1
abundance: many
v_gene: TRBV20-1
j_gene: TRBJ2-3
CDR3aa: CSAGGTGGTDTQYF
CDR3nt: TGCAGTGCTGGGGGGACAGGGGGCACAGATACGCAGTATTTT

d_gene: -
abundance: many
v_gene: TRBV5-1
j_gene: TRBJ2-1
CDR3aa: CASRDLSSYNEQFF
CDR3nt: TGCGCCAGCCGGGACCTCAGCTCCTACAATGAGCAGTTCTTC

d_gene: TRBD2
abundance: -
v_gene: TRBV7-8
j_gene: TRBJ2-7
CDR3aa: CASIELAAPYEQYF
CDR3nt: TGTGCCAGCATCGAACTAGCGGCCCCCTACGAGCAGTACTTC

d_gene: -
abundance: -
v_gene: TRBV19
j_gene: TRBJ1-2
CDR3aa: CASSPTTGMGSYGYTF
CDR3nt: TGTGCCAGTAGTCCAACGACAGGAATGGGGTCCTATGGCTACACCTTC

d_gene: -
abundance: many
v_gene: TRBV27
j_gene: TRBJ2-1
CDR3aa: CASSEQGRGNEQFF
CDR3nt: TGTGCCAGCAGTGAACAGGGAAGGGGCAATGAGCAGTTCTTC

d_gene: -
abundance: many
v_gene: TRBV6-5
j_gene: TRBJ1-2
CDR3aa: CASSYSGTVYGYTF
CDR3nt: TGTGCCAGCAGTTACTCAGGGACGGTCTATGGCTACACCTTC

d_gene: -
abundance: few
v_gene: TRBV6-1
j_gene: TRBJ1-2
CDR3aa: CASSDRGYTF
CDR3nt: TGTGCCAGCAGTGACCGTGGCTACACCTTC

d_gene: -
abundance: many
v_gene: TRBV2
j_gene: TRBJ2-1
CDR3aa: CASSGTVYNEQFF
CDR3nt: TGTGCCAGCAGTGGGACAGTCTACAATGAGCAGTTCTTC

d_gene: TRBD2
abundance: many
v_gene: TRBV28
j_gene: TRBJ2-4
CDR3aa: CASSRGLASVAKNIQYF
CDR3nt: TGTGCCAGCAGTCGAGGACTAGCGTCGGTAGCCAAAAACATTCAGTACTTC

d_gene: TRBD2
abundance: many
v_gene: TRBV12-3/TRBV12-4
j_gene: TRBJ2-1
CDR3aa: CATSWVAGPYNEQFF
CDR3nt: TGTGCCACCTCGTGGGTAGCGGGTCCCTACAATGAGCAGTTCTTC